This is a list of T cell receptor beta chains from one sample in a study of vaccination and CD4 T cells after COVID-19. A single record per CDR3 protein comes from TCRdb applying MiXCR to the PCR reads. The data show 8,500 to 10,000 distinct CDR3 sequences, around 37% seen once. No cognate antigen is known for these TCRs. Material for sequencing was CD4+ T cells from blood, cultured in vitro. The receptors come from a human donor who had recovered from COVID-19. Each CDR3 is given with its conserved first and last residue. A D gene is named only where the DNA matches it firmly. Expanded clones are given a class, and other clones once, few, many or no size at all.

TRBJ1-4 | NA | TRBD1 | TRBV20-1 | TGCAGTGCTAGAACAGGGGGGAATTCGGGTGAAAAACTGTTTTTT | CSARTGGNSGEKLFF
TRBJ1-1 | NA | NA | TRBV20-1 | TGCAGTGCTCGACCGACGGCGAACACTGAAGCTTTCTTT | CSARPTANTEAFF
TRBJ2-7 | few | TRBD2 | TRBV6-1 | TGTGCCAGCAGTGGACGGGGGGTAGGGTACGAGCAGTACTTC | CASSGRGVGYEQYF
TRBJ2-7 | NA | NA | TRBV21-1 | TGTGCCAGCAGCAAAGCGCGGGCAGCCGATAACTACGAGCAGTACTTC | CASSKARAADNYEQYF
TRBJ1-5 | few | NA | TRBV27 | TGTGCCAGCAGTCCCCAGGGAGGAGGTCAGCCCCAGCATTTT | CASSPQGGGQPQHF
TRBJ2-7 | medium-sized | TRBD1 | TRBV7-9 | TGTGCCAGCAGCTTAGATGTGACAGGGAACTCCGAGCAGTACTTC | CASSLDVTGNSEQYF
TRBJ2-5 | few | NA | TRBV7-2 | TGTGCCAGCAGCGGCGGGGACTTAAGAATTGAGACCCAGTACTTC | CASSGGDLRIETQYF
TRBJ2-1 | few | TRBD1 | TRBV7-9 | TGTGCCAGCAGCCGGGACAGGGCCAACAATGAGCAGTTCTTC | CASSRDRANNEQFF
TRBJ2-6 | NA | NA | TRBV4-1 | TGCGCCAGCAGCCAAGGGGGAGCAGGGGTGCGCTCTGGGGCCAACGTCCTGACTTTC | CASSQGGAGVRSGANVLTF
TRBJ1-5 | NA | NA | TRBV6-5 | TGTGCCGGCAGTTACGGGGGAAATCAGCCCCAGCATTTT | CAGSYGGNQPQHF
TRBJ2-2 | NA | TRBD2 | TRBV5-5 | TGTGCCAGCAGCTTACTAGCGGGGGCACTAAGGAACACCGGGGAGCTGTTTTTT | CASSLLAGALRNTGELFF
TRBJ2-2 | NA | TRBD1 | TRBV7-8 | TGTGCCAGCAGCTTGGGACAGGGTCACACCGGGGAGCTGTTTTTT | CASSLGQGHTGELFF
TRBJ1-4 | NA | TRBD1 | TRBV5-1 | TGCGCCAGCAGCGTAGGGACAGGGGGCCGTGAAAAACTGTTTTTT | CASSVGTGGREKLFF
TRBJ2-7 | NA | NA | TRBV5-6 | TGTGCCAGCAGCCGTACAGGGCCCTACGAGCAGTACTTC | CASSRTGPYEQYF
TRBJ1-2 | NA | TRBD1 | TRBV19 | TGTGCCAGTAGTAGGGACAGGGGGAACTATGGCTACACCTTC | CASSRDRGNYGYTF
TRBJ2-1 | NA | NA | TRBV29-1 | TGCAGCGTTGATGGGGAGGGGGAGAGCTCCTACAATGAGCAGTTCTTC | CSVDGEGESSYNEQFF
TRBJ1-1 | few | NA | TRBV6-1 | TGTGCCAGCAGTGAGGGCACTTCGAGGACTGAAGCTTTCTTT | CASSEGTSRTEAFF
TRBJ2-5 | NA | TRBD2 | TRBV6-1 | TGTGCCAGCAGTCGAGCGGGGGGGCCAAGGGAGACCCAGTACTTC | CASSRAGGPRETQYF
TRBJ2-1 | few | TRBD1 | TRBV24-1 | TGTGCCACCAGTGCCGGACAGGGGGTTACCTACAATGAGCAGTTCTTC | CATSAGQGVTYNEQFF
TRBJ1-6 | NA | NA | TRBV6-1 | TGTGCCAGCAGTCGACAGTTTGGTAATTCACCCCTCCACTTT | CASSRQFGNSPLHF
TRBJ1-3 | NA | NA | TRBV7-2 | TGTGCCAGCAGCTTAGCGGCGGGGGTGGGCGGAAACACCATATATTTT | CASSLAAGVGGNTIYF
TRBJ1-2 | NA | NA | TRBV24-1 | TGTGCCACCAGTGGCCGCGGTTATAACTATGGCTACACCTTC | CATSGRGYNYGYTF
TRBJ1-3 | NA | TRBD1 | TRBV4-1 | TGCGCCAGCAGCCCCGACAGGGGTGGAAACACCATATATTTT | CASSPDRGGNTIYF
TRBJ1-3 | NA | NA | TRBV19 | TGTGCCAGTAAAAACGGGTTCTCTGGAAACACCATATATTTT | CASKNGFSGNTIYF
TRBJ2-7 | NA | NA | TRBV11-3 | TGTGCCAGCAGCTTAGTTGGGATCCTCTACGAGCAGTACTTC | CASSLVGILYEQYF
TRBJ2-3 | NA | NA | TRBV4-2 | TGTGCCAGCAGCCAAGATATCGTGGGGGGGGGCTCCACAGATACGCAGTATTTT | CASSQDIVGGGSTDTQYF
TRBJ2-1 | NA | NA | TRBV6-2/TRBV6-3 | TGTGCCAGCAGTTACCCGAACAGGGTGCGAGAGCAGTTCTTC | CASSYPNRVREQFF
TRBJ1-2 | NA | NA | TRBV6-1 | TGTGCCAGCACCCCTCAGGCAGGCCGGATCGGAAATGGCTACACCTTC | CASTPQAGRIGNGYTF
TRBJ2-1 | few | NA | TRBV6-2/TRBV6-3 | TGTGCCAGCAGTGAGAGGAGCTCCTACAATGAGCAGTTCTTC | CASSERSSYNEQFF
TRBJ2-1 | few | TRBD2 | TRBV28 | TGTGCCAGCAGTTTAAGACTAGCGGGGGGATCCTACAATGAGCAGTTCTTC | CASSLRLAGGSYNEQFF
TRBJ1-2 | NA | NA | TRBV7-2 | TGTGCCAGCAGCTTAGTCGGGGGGGACGGTAACTATGGCTACACCTTC | CASSLVGGDGNYGYTF
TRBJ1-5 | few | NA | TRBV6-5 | TGTGCCAGCAGTTACTCAGGCAGGCCGGGAAGCAATCAGCCCCAGCATTTT | CASSYSGRPGSNQPQHF
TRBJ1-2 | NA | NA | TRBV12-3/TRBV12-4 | TGTGCCAGCAGCGGTCAGGGAAAAAGCTATGGCTACACCTTC | CASSGQGKSYGYTF
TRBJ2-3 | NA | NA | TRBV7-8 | TGTGCCAGCGGCTTAGACACGGGGCACACAGATACGCAGTATTTT | CASGLDTGHTDTQYF
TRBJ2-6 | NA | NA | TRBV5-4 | TGTGCCAGCAGCTTGGGTCCCCCCTCTGGGGCCAACGTCCTGACTTTC | CASSLGPPSGANVLTF
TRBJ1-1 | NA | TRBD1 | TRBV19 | TGTGCCTCAAACAGGGGGTCGAGCACTGAAGCTTTCTTT | CASNRGSSTEAFF
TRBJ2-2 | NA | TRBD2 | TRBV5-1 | TGCGCCAGCAGCCAACTAGCGGGGGAGGCCGGGGAGCTGTTTTTT | CASSQLAGEAGELFF
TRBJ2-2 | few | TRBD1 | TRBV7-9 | TGTGCCAGCAGAGGACAGGGGGGCTCCGGGGAGCTGTTTTTT | CASRGQGGSGELFF
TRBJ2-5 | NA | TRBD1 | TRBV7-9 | TGTGCCAGCAGCTCAAAGACAGGGGTAGAGACCCAGTACTTC | CASSSKTGVETQYF
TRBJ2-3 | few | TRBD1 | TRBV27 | TGTGCCAGCAGTGCAATTACAGGGGTAAGGTTGACAGATACGCAGTATTTT | CASSAITGVRLTDTQYF
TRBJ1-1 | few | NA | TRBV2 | TGTGCCAGCAGTGAATTTGAGGGGAACACTGAAGCTTTCTTT | CASSEFEGNTEAFF
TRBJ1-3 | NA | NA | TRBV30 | TGTGCCTGCGCAGGGCCCGGAGGGGGAAACACCATATATTTT | CACAGPGGGNTIYF
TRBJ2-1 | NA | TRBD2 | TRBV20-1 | TGCAGTGCCGCCACCCCGGGACTAGCAGAGCAGTTCTTC | CSAATPGLAEQFF
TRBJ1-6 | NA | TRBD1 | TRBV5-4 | TGTGCCAGCAGCTTGGTTGGACAGGGGCAGTATTCACCCCTCCACTTT | CASSLVGQGQYSPLHF
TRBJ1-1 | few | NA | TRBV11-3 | TGTGCCAGTAGTGTTCGGGACATAGCTTTCTTT | CASSVRDIAFF
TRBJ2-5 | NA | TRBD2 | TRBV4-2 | TGTGCCAGCAGTCGGACTAGCGGGGGGCAAGAGACCCAGTACTTC | CASSRTSGGQETQYF
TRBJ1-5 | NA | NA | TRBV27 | TGTGCCAGCAGTTCTCAGGGTGGCGGCAATCAGCCCCAGCATTTT | CASSSQGGGNQPQHF
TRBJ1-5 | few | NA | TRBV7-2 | TGTGCCAGCAGCTTAGCAGGGGGGATTAGCAATCAGCCCCAGCATTTT | CASSLAGGISNQPQHF